This section outlines one T cell receptor (beta chain) sequence together with its context. These data are taken from a study of T cells in Graves' hyperthyroidism and ophthalmopathy. Subjects with ophthalmopathy showed a Clinical Activity Score no lower than 3, a NOSPECS grade no lower than 4, and a duration shorter than 3 months. Roughly 9.1 ml of fresh peripheral blood supplied the PBMCs. CDR3 length: 14 amino acids. Per germline, CDR1 SGDLS and CDR2 YYNGEE. V shed 4 bases and J shed 0 bases, with 9 bases lying between them. TCR beta CDR3 regions were amplified from RNA. Researchers ran a first-round RT-PCR on the TCR CDR3 using the HTBI primer set. TCRdb reanalysed the multiplex PCR reads using MiXCR and keeps one entry per CDR3 protein. The table records around 300,000 distinct CDR3 sequences, 12% to 15% of them present only once.

This clonotype was obtained from a woman in her 40s with Graves' ophthalmopathy. This sequence joins TRBV9 and TRBJ2-3, with a possible D match to TRBD2 (6 bases). Specimen: blood. This CDR3 reads CASSRDFSTDTQYF. CDR3 DNA sequence: TGTGCCAGCAGCCGGGACTTTAGCACAGATACGCAGTATTTT.